The 31 T cell receptor beta chains given below trace back to one sample, sequenced in a study of CD4 T cell repertoires in COVID-19. Assay used: immunoSEQ multiplex PCR; TCRdb lists only in-frame clones, some missing. The table has 70,000 to 95,000 clones, 83% seen once; the top ten hold 0.45% to 0.6%. The sample here was CD4+ T cells from peripheral blood, taken after recovery from COVID-19. Every receptor here comes from a human donor who had COVID-19.

The rearrangement joins TRBV15 to TRBJ2-5; the D gene could be TRBD1 or TRBD2 (5 bases each). V lost 1 base, J lost 2 bases, and 11 bases lay in between. The CDR3 runs to 15 residues. Germline values: CDR1 LNHNV, CDR2 YYDKDF (reference sequence). Here the CDR3 DNA reads TGTGCCACCAGCAGAGCTTTTGGGGGTCAAGAGACCCAGTACTTC. Translated: CATSRAFGGQETQYF.

V is TRBV4-1 and J is TRBJ1-1; D is possibly TRBD1 (6 bases). CDR3 length: 17 residues. CDR1 and CDR2 (germline): MGHRA, YSYEKL. Trimming removed 0 bases at V and 3 bases at J, with 17 bases between. CDR3 nucleotides: TGCGCCAGCAGCCAAGACCTCAGGGGCGCGGAGTACACTGAAGCTTTCTTT. Its translation: CASSQDLRGAEYTEAFF.

The chain is built from TRBV24-1 and TRBJ1-1; D is ambiguous. Germline lookup yields CDR1 KGHDR and CDR2 SFDVKD. With 5 bases removed from V and 7 bases from J, the gap between germline ends came to 1 base. The CDR3 has 9 residues. This chain's CDR3 is CATSGEAFF. The CDR3 DNA reads TGTGCCACCAGTGGTGAAGCTTTCTTT.

V and J are TRBV5-4 and TRBJ2-7, with a tentative D call TRBD2 (5 bases). Germline loops: CDR1 SGHNT, CDR2 YYREEE (reference sequence). The V end was cut by 5 bases, the J end by 2 bases, with 11 bases between. The CDR3 loop spans 13 amino acids. The CDR3 protein is CASRNSVTYEQYF. The CDR3, as DNA: TGTGCCAGCAGAAATAGCGTCACCTACGAGCAGTACTTC.

The V call is TRBV5-4, the J call TRBJ2-1; 7 nucleotides agree with TRBD2. This CDR3 contains 14 residues. The V and J ends lost 2 bases and 7 bases, in that order; junction bases with no gene match: 6. Germline CDR1 reads SGHNT; CDR2 reads YYREEE (reference sequence). The CDR3 DNA reads TGTGCCAGCAGCTTCGAGCGGGGTCAGAATGAGCAGTTCTTC. This codes for CASSFERGQNEQFF.

This clone was counted once. The chain uses TRBV15 and TRBJ2-3; either TRBD1 or TRBD2 may fit D (5 bases each). This CDR3 contains 16 residues. Trimming removed 0 bases at V and 6 bases at J, with 16 bases between. Germline values: CDR1 LNHNV, CDR2 YYDKDF (reference sequence). The CDR3 sequence is CATSRDRGVLWDTQYF. The CDR3 DNA reads TGTGCCACCAGCAGAGATCGAGGGGTCCTTTGGGATACGCAGTATTTT.

Here the CDR3 reads CASSLAATYEQYF. As DNA, the CDR3 is TGCGCCAGCAGCTTGGCGGCTACCTACGAGCAGTACTTC. The rearrangement uses TRBV5-1 and TRBJ2-7; D call uncertain. Germline values: CDR1 SGHRS, CDR2 YFSETQ. The CDR3 is 13 residues long. The V end lost 0 bases, the J end lost 2 bases, and 6 bases lay between the germline ends.

This chain joins TRBV6-5 and TRBJ2-5; perhaps TRBD1 as D (5 bases). From germline, CDR1 is MNHEY and CDR2 SVGAGI. The V end was cut by 7 bases, the J end by 7 bases, with 13 bases between. This CDR3 is built from 12 residues. CDR3 nucleotide sequence: TGTGCCAGCAACGGAGCTAGGGGGACCCAGTACTTC. Its translation is CASNGARGTQYF.

This clone was detected only a few times. The J gene is TRBJ1-2, the V gene TRBV3-1 (or the pseudogene TRBV3-2); TRBD1 is a possible D gene (5 bases). V gave up 1 base and J gave up 4 bases, with 16 bases separating them. CDR1 is LGHDT, CDR2 YNNKEL, per germline (reference sequence). This CDR3 has 16 amino acids. The CDR3 DNA reads TGTGCCAGCAGCCAAGTGGTCGGAGGGGCAGGCTATGGCTACACCTTC. Its translation is CASSQVVGGAGYGYTF.

The rearrangement uses TRBV18 and TRBJ2-7; TRBD1 is a possible D gene (6 bases). CDR3 size: 15 residues. V dropped 0 bases and J dropped 5 bases, with 14 bases sitting between them. CDR1 KGHSH and CDR2 LQKENI come from the germline V gene. Here the CDR3 reads CASSPPQPGTNEQYF. Here the CDR3 DNA reads TGTGCCAGCTCACCACCTCAACCCGGGACAAACGAGCAGTACTTC.

The V and J genes are TRBV5-1 and TRBJ2-1, with 9 bases lining up with TRBD2. V lost 5 bases to trimming and J lost 6 bases; unmatched junction nucleotides: 12. Per the germline V gene, CDR1 is SGHRS and CDR2 is YFSETQ. This CDR3 region has 16 residues. The CDR3 bases are TGCGCCAGCAGTAACGGATGGCGGGGGGGAATCAATGAGCAGTTCTTC. This encodes CASSNGWRGGINEQFF.

This chain links TRBV21-1 with TRBJ1-2. TRBV21-1 is recorded as a pseudogene. The CDR3 contains 14 residues. CDR3 DNA sequence: TGTGCCAGCAGCAAAGAATCAGACCCGTATGGCTACACCTTC. Protein: CASSKESDPYGYTF.

This chain uses TRBV7-8 with TRBJ2-1; 11 bases map to TRBD2. Per germline, CDR1 SGHVS and CDR2 FQNEAQ. The CDR3 loop spans 15 amino acids. The V segment lost 3 bases and the J segment 2 bases; nucleotides outside the gene matches: 0. CDR3 amino acids: CASSFSGRAYNEQFF. For the CDR3, the DNA is TGTGCCAGCAGCTTTAGCGGGAGGGCCTACAATGAGCAGTTCTTC.

This chain joins TRBV19 and TRBJ1-2, with a weak D call TRBD1 (5 bases). Germline CDR1 is LNHDA and CDR2 is SQIVND (reference sequence). The CDR3 is 13 amino acids. The V and J ends lost 3 bases and 8 bases respectively, with 13 bases between them. This CDR3 reads CASSIQGLKGYTF. Written as DNA, the CDR3 is TGTGCCAGTAGTATCCAGGGTCTCAAGGGCTACACCTTC. Together with reference TRBV19 and TRBJ1-2, the CDR3 gives the full variable domain: DGGITQSPKYLFRKEGQNVTLSCEQNLNHDAMYWYRQDPGQGLRLIYYSQIVNDFQKGDIAEGYSVSREKKESFPLTVTSAQKNPTAFYLCASSIQGLKGYTFGSGTRLTVV.

The rearrangement uses TRBV28 and TRBJ2-7; 10 nucleotides match TRBD2. Germline V lookup: CDR1 MDHEN, CDR2 SYDVKM. V shed 6 bases and J 2 bases; nucleotides not matched to a gene: 10. CDR3 length: 16 residues. The CDR3 loop is CASRLARTSGAYEQYF. The CDR3 DNA reads TGTGCCAGCAGACTCGCACGGACTAGCGGAGCCTACGAGCAGTACTTC.

J is TRBJ2-3 and V is TRBV2, with 10 bases fitting TRBD1. J was trimmed by 2 bases and V by 11 bases; bases with no gene match: 1. The germline V gene has CDR1 SNHLY and CDR2 FYNNEI. This CDR3 comprises 12 residues. The CDR3 region is CAGQGVTDTQYF. In nucleotides, the CDR3 is TGTGCCGGACAGGGGGTCACAGATACGCAGTATTTT.

The chain carries TRBV3-1 (or the pseudogene TRBV3-2) and TRBJ2-7; D tentatively fits TRBD1 or TRBD2 (5 bases each). The CDR3 length is 15 residues. V lost 1 base and J lost 3, with 13 bases in between. Germline CDR1 reads LGHDT; CDR2 reads YNNKEL (reference sequence). The CDR3 DNA sequence: TGTGCCAGCAGCCAAGGGGACCCCCGGGGCTACGAGCAGTACTTC. Its protein is CASSQGDPRGYEQYF.

V gene TRBV7-2 combines with J gene TRBJ2-7; 7 nucleotides align to TRBD1. V gave up 5 bases and J gave up 5 bases; unmatched junction bases: 12. This CDR3 has 15 residues. Germline V lookup: CDR1 SGHTA, CDR2 FQGNSA. Here the CDR3 reads CASSPRQGKWHEQYF. The CDR3 bases are TGTGCCAGCAGCCCCCGACAGGGTAAATGGCACGAGCAGTACTTC. The full variable domain, completed using reference TRBV7-2 and TRBJ2-7, is GAGVSQSPSNKVTEKGKDVELRCDPISGHTALYWYRQSLGQGLEFLIYFQGNSAPDKSGLPSDRFSAERTGGSVSTLTIQRTQQEDSAVYLCASSPRQGKWHEQYFGPGTRLTVT.

V usage is TRBV11-3 and J usage is TRBJ2-1, with 8 bases matching TRBD1. Germline lookup yields CDR1 SGHNT and CDR2 YENEEA. V trimming: 1 base; J trimming: 4 bases; junction bases outside the gene matches: 6. The CDR3 is 16 amino acids. This chain's CDR3 is CASSLGGQGAYNEQFF. For the CDR3, the DNA is TGTGCCAGCAGCTTAGGGGGGCAGGGGGCATACAATGAGCAGTTCTTC.

This rearrangement joins TRBV7-3 to TRBJ1-1, with D uncertain. This CDR3 region has 15 residues. Trimming left V 6 bases short and J 0 bases short, with 14 bases between. In germline, CDR1 is SGHTA, CDR2 FQGTGA. For the CDR3, the DNA is TGTGCCAGCAGACCAACCAACTCCATGAACACTGAAGCTTTCTTT. This codes for CASRPTNSMNTEAFF.

The chain carries TRBV11-2 and TRBJ2-7, with 8 bases lining up with TRBD2. The CDR3 is made up of 16 amino acids. Germline V lookup: CDR1 SGHAT, CDR2 FQNNGV. V lost 1 base, J lost 7 bases, and 12 bases stayed unmatched. DNA for the CDR3: TGTGCCAGCAGCTTAGCCCTGCGAGCGGGAGCTTGGGAGCAGTACTTC. Its translation: CASSLALRAGAWEQYF.

The J gene is TRBJ2-5, the V gene TRBV12-5; D is possibly TRBD2 (5 bases). Trimming pared 6 bases from V and 5 bases from J, leaving 13 bases between. The CDR3 contains 13 residues. From germline, CDR1 is LGHNT and CDR2 FRNRAP. The CDR3 loop reads CASGGTSHETQYF. The CDR3 coding sequence is TGTGCTAGTGGGGGCACTAGTCATGAGACCCAGTACTTC.

The V and J genes are TRBV28 and TRBJ1-6; 7 nucleotides match TRBD1. The CDR3 consists of 15 residues. The V segment lost 3 bases and the J segment 5 bases; nucleotides outside the gene matches: 4. The germline CDR1 and CDR2 sequences are MDHEN and SYDVKM. CDR3 sequence (DNA): TGTGCCAGCAGTTTCCGGGACAGAAATAATTCACCCCTCCACTTT. Translating it yields CASSFRDRNNSPLHF.

The chain couples TRBV20-1 to TRBJ2-7; D not resolved. The CDR3 is 11 residues long. Trimming took 5 bases from V and 2 from J, leaving 7 bases between them. From germline, CDR1 is DFQATT and CDR2 SNEGSKA (reference sequence). The CDR3, as DNA: TGCAGTGCTCCGACCACCTACGAGCAGTACTTC. As protein: CSAPTTYEQYF.

This chain joins TRBV19 and TRBJ2-5; the D gene could be TRBD1 or TRBD2 (5 bases each). From germline, CDR1 is LNHDA and CDR2 SQIVND (reference sequence). CDR3 length: 13 residues. Trimming pared 5 bases from V and 1 base from J, leaving 8 bases between. The CDR3 DNA reads TGTGCCAGTAGTGTGGGACGCCAAGAGACCCAGTACTTC. Translating gives CASSVGRQETQYF.

The V call is TRBV28, the J call TRBJ1-1; no clear D. This CDR3 region has 12 residues. Germline CDR1 reads MDHEN; CDR2 reads SYDVKM. V was pared by 8 bases and J by 2 bases, with 9 bases between. The CDR3 bases are TGTGCCAGCCGACTTCCCAACACTGAAGCTTTCTTT. Its protein product is CASRLPNTEAFF.

The V gene is TRBV5-4, the J gene TRBJ1-1; no reliable D call. Per germline, CDR1 SGHNT and CDR2 YYREEE (reference sequence). The length of the CDR3 is 13 residues. V was shortened by 1 base and J by 5 bases, with 9 bases between the two germline ends. CDR3 sequence: CASSLMGGTEAFF. The CDR3 bases are TGTGCCAGCAGCTTGATGGGAGGAACTGAAGCTTTCTTT.

The chain links TRBV5-6 to TRBJ1-1; D perhaps matches TRBD1 (5 bases). Deletions cut 0 bases from V and 5 bases from J, with 17 bases between. The V gene's germline CDR1 is SGHDT and CDR2 YYEEEE. This CDR3 has 16 amino acids. The CDR3 sequence is CASSLGLGAGGTEAFF. The CDR3 DNA is TGTGCCAGCAGCTTGGGGCTAGGGGCCGGAGGGACTGAAGCTTTCTTT.

The rearrangement links TRBV10-3 to TRBJ1-5; D is uncertain. The V gene's germline CDR1 is ENHRY and CDR2 SYGVKD. CDR3 length: 15 amino acids. The V end was cut by 4 bases, the J end by 2 bases, with 12 bases between. The chain's CDR3 is CAISGEGGGNQPQHF. The CDR3 bases are TGTGCCATCAGTGGGGAGGGAGGCGGCAATCAGCCCCAGCATTTT.

J is TRBJ2-5 and V is TRBV7-2; TRBD1 might be the D (5 bases). Trimming took off 0 bases at V and 5 bases at J, with 7 bases between the two ends. CDR3 length: 13 amino acids. Germline V gene sequence: CDR1 SGHTA, CDR2 FQGNSA. CDR3 residues: CASSLAAGETQYF. Written as DNA, the CDR3 is TGTGCCAGCAGCTTAGCGGCAGGGGAGACCCAGTACTTC.

This chain joins TRBV6-1 and TRBJ1-6, with a weak D call TRBD1 (6 bases). Trimming cost V 0 bases and J 14 bases, with 11 bases left between them. This CDR3 region has 13 residues. In germline, CDR1 is MNHNS, CDR2 SASEGT. The CDR3 DNA reads TGTGCCAGCAGTGAAGCTAGGGGGTCGACCCTCCACTTT. The encoded protein is CASSEARGSTLHF.